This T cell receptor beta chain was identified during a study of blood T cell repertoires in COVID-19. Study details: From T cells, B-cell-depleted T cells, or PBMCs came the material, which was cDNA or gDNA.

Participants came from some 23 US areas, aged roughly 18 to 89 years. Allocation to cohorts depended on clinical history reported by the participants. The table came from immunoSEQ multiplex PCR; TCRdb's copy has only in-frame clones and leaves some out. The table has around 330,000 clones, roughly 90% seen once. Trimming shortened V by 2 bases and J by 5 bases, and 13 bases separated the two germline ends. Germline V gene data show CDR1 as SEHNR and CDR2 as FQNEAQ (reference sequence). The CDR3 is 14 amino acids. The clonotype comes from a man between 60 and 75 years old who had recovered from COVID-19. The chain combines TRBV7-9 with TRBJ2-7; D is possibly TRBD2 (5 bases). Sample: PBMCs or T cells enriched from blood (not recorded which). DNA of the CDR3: TGTGCCAGCAGCTTAAAGGTCCCGGAGGACGAGCAGTACTTC. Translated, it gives CASSLKVPEDEQYF.